Sequencing of this T cell receptor beta chain was carried out in a study of cytomegalovirus exposure and HLA in healthy donors. Use of 60 Vbeta and 13 Jbeta primers characterized the PCR. Sequencing used immunoSEQ multiplex PCR; TCRdb keeps in-frame clones, though not all of them. The data contain roughly 130,000 clones, roughly 79% of them seen just once; the ten biggest clones take up about 1.8%. The CDR3 length is 16 residues. Germline V lookup: CDR1 KGHSY, CDR2 FQNENV. V lost 0 bases and J lost 3; bases outside the gene matches: 8. This receptor was obtained from a woman in her 40s in good health and CMV-seronegative. This sequence joins TRBV16 and TRBJ2-7, with 7 bases identical to TRBD2. Input material: PBMCs. CDR3 loop: CASSQSGASGYYEQYF. The DNA for the CDR3 is TGTGCCAGCAGCCAATCAGGGGCTAGCGGTTACTACGAGCAGTACTTC.